This T cell receptor (beta chain) was documented in a study of T cell changes during pregnancy in multiple sclerosis. The assay was immunoSEQ multiplex PCR, and TCRdb's table has in-frame clones only and misses some. The table has 50,000 to 70,000 clones, nearly 95% seen once. This CDR3 comprises 13 residues. CDR1 and CDR2 (germline): SGHDT, YYEEEE. V was cut by 4 bases and J by 7 bases, with 14 bases left in between. The V gene is TRBV5-6, the J gene TRBJ1-1; D perhaps matches TRBD1 (6 bases). The source is a female donor with multiple sclerosis, enrolled in a pregnancy study. Sample: peripheral blood, taken in the first trimester of pregnancy. CDR3 nucleotides: TGTGCCAGCAGCCTAACAGGGAACGGTGAAGCTTTCTTT. Its protein product is CASSLTGNGEAFF. Full variable domain (remainder filled in from reference TRBV5-6 and TRBJ1-1): DAGVTQSPTHLIKTRGQQVTLRCSPKSGHDTVSWYQQALGQGPQFIFQYYEEEERQRGNFPDRFSGHQFPNYSSELNVNALLLGDSALYLCASSLTGNGEAFFGQGTRLTVV.